A single sample gave rise to the 6 T cell receptor beta chains below, sequenced in a study of T cells in women clearing cervical HPV infection. Here immunoSEQ multiplex PCR was the method, and the copy in TCRdb shows in-frame clones only, minus some. The repertoire table contains tens of thousands of clones. Material: blood buffy coat. These receptors were collected from a woman between 18 and 75 years old with a cervical HPV16 infection that either progressed to CIN3+ or cleared (not recorded which).

CDR3 DNA, as far as it was read: TGCAGTGCTAGAGATGGGGACAGAACGAACACCGGGGAG. Translating it yields CSARDGDRTNTGE. The entire CDR3 sequence reads CSARDGDRTNTGELFF. The chain recombines TRBV20-1 with TRBJ2-2; 7 positions match TRBD1. The read ends 3 residues before the CDR3 terminus; that terminus is restored from the germline J gene. The V gene's germline CDR1 is DFQATT and CDR2 SNEGSKA (reference sequence). V lost 0 bases, J lost 0 bases, and 4 bases stayed unmatched. The CDR3 runs 16 residues.

A word on this clone: Sequencing ends 3 residues short of the CDR3 end; the germline J gene provides the rest. This rearrangement joins TRBV2 to TRBJ2-1; TRBD2 is a possible D gene (5 bases). V was shortened by 9 bases and J by 8 bases, with 8 bases between the two germline ends. Germline V gives CDR1 SNHLY, CDR2 FYNNEI. This CDR3 comprises 10 residues. CDR3 bases read: TGTGCCAGGCGGCGGGATGAG. It yields the protein CARRRDE. The full CDR3 protein reads CARRRDEQFF. Based on the CDR3 plus reference TRBV2 and TRBJ2-1, the full variable domain is EPEVTQTPSHQVTQMGQEVILRCVPISNHLYFYWYRQILGQKVEFLVSFYNNEISEKSEIFDDQFSVERPDGSNFTLKIRSTKLEDSAMYFCARRRDEQFFGPGTRLTVL.

About this clone: The read terminates 3 residues before the CDR3 end, so the remaining end is supplied by the germline J gene. V and J are TRBV20-1 and TRBJ2-3; TRBD1 is a possible D gene (5 bases). Germline V gene lookup returns CDR1 DFQATT and CDR2 SNEGSKA (reference sequence). The CDR3 is 13 amino acids. V gave up 6 bases and J gave up 3 bases, with 13 bases separating them. Partial CDR3 DNA: TGCAGTGCCAGGGTGGTGTCGACAGATACG. Translating gives CSARVVSTDT. The entire CDR3 protein reads CSARVVSTDTQYF.

Details on this clone: The read terminates 3 residues ahead of where the CDR3 ends, so the germline J gene completes it. The chain carries TRBV18 and TRBJ2-2; 8 positions agree with TRBD1. CDR1 KGHSH and CDR2 LQKENI come from the germline V gene. The CDR3 runs to 15 residues. CDR3 in amino acids: CASSPETGDDEKLFF. Incomplete CDR3 DNA: TGTGCCAGCTCACCAGAGACAGGGGACGATGAAAAG.

On this clone itself: The sequenced fragment ends 3 residues before the CDR3 boundary, so the rest is inferred from the germline J gene. This chain joins TRBV4-1 and TRBJ2-5, with D possibly matching TRBD2 (5 bases). Germline-derived CDR1 and CDR2 are MGHRA and YSYEKL. Trimming removed 4 bases at V and 0 bases at J, with 12 bases between. The CDR3 has 15 amino acids. The sequenced CDR3 bases are TGCGCCAGCAGCCGCTCGGAGGCGGACCAAGAGACC. Protein sequence: CASSRSEADQET. Given in full, the CDR3 is CASSRSEADQETQYF.

With respect to this clone: Coverage ceases 3 residues before the CDR3 finishes, and the germline J gene fills in the end. V is TRBV5-1 and J is TRBJ2-1; the D gene is possibly TRBD1 (5 bases). The germline V gene encodes CDR1 SGHRS and CDR2 YFSETQ. The CDR3 contains 13 residues. The V gene lost 2 bases and the J gene lost 8 bases, with 11 bases spanning the gap. This CDR3 reads CASSFEGADEQFF. The sequenced part of the CDR3 DNA is TGCGCCAGCAGCTTTGAAGGGGCCGATGAG.